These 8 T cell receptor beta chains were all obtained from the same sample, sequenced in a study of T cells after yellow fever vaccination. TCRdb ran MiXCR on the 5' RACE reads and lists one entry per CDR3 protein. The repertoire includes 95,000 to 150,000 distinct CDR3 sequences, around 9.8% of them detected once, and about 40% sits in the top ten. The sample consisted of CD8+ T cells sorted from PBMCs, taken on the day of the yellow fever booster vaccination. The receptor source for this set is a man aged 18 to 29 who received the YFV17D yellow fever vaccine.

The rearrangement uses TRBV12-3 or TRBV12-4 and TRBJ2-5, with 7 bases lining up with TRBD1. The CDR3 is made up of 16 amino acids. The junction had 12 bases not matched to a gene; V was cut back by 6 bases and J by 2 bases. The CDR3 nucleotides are TGTGCCAGCAGATCGACAGGGCTTGGACCGCAAGAGACCCAGTACTTC. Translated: CASRSTGLGPQETQYF.

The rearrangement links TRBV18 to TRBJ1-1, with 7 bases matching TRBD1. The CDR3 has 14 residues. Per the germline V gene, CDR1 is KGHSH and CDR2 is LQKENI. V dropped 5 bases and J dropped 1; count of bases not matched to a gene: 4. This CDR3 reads CASSYRGGNTEAFF. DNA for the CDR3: TGTGCCAGCTCATACAGGGGAGGGAACACTGAAGCTTTCTTT.

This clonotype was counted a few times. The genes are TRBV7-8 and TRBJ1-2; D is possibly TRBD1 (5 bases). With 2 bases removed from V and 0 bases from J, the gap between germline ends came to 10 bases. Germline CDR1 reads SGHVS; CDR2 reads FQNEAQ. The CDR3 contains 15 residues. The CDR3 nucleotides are TGTGCCAGCAGCTTACAGGGCTTAGCTAACTATGGCTACACCTTC. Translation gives CASSLQGLANYGYTF. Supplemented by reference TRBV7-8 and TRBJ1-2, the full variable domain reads GAGVSQSPRYKVAKRGQDVALRCDPISGHVSLFWYQQALGQGPEFLTYFQNEAQLDKSGLPSDRFFAERPEGSVSTLKIQRTQQEDSAVYLCASSLQGLANYGYTFGSGTRLTVV.

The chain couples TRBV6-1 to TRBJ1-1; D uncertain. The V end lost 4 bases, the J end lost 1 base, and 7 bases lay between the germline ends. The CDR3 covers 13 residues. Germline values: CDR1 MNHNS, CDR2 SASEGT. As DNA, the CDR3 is TGTGCCAGCAGTGTTAACCGGAACACTGAAGCTTTCTTT. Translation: CASSVNRNTEAFF.

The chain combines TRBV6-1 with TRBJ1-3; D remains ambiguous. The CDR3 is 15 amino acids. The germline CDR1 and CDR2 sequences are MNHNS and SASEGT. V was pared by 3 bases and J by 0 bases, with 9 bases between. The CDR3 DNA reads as TGTGCCAGCAGTGACTCGGAGGTCTCTGGAAACACCATATATTTT. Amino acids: CASSDSEVSGNTIYF.

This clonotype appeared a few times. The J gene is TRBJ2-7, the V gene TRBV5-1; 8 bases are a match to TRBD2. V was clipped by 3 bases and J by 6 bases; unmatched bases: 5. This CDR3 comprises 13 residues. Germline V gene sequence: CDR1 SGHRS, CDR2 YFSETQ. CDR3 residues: CASSWGLGSEQYV. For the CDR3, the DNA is TGCGCCAGCAGCTGGGGACTAGGCTCCGAGCAGTACGTC.

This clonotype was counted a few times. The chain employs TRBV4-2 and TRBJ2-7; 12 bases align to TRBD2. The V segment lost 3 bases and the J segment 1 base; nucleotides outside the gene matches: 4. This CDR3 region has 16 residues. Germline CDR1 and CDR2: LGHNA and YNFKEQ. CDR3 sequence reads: CASSQTSGGPSYEQYF. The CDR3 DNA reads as TGTGCCAGCAGCCAGACTAGCGGGGGCCCATCCTACGAGCAGTACTTC.

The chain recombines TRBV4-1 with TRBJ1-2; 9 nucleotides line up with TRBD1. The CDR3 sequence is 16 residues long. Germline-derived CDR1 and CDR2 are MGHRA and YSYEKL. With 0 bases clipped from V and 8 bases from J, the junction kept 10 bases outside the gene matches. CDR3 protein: CASSQEPGQGSWGYTF. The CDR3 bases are TGCGCCAGCAGCCAAGAACCGGGACAGGGTTCGTGGGGCTACACCTTC.